A selection of T cell receptor beta chains follows, all from one sample in a study of regulatory T cells in long-lasting Graves disease. TCRdb re-called the multiplex PCR reads through MiXCR, storing one row per CDR3 protein. The table has 500,000 to 700,000 distinct CDR3 sequences, roughly 15% seen once; the top ten hold under 20%. These data are also associated with another study on T cells in Graves' hyperthyroidism and ophthalmopathy.

The sequencing used peripheral blood mononuclear cells (PBMCs), collected at new diagnosis, from a patient treated with antithyroid drugs. The receptor source for this set is a woman aged 25-40 years with Graves disease. The CDR3 runs from the conserved cysteine through the conserved F or W. The D gene is left open where the match is weak. Not every row has a clone size; where given, it reads once, few, many or a size class.

j_call cdr3_length v_call d_call clone_size cdr3_aa cdr3_nt
TRBJ1-2 17 TRBV11-2 . many CASSPIRDTPIGYGYTF TGTGCCAGCAGCCCTATCCGGGACACCCCTATTGGATATGGCTACACCTTC
TRBJ2-1 15 TRBV7-9 . few CASSLVQVLNNEQFF TGTGCCAGCAGCTTGGTACAGGTCCTTAACAATGAGCAGTTCTTC
TRBJ2-3 17 TRBV6-1 . . CASSEAEVLGNTDTQYF TGTGCCAGCAGTGAAGCGGAGGTTTTAGGGAACACAGATACGCAGTATTTT
TRBJ2-1 15 TRBV7-9 . many CASSSGETSFNEQFF TGTGCCAGCAGCTCGGGAGAGACTAGTTTCAATGAGCAGTTCTTC
TRBJ1-6 15 TRBV30 TRBD1 many CAWTRRDSLREPLHF TGTGCCTGGACTCGCCGGGACAGCTTACGGGAACCCCTCCACTTT
TRBJ2-1 16 TRBV11-2 . many CASSPRGSESYNEQFF TGTGCCAGCAGCCCTCGGGGGAGTGAATCCTACAATGAGCAGTTCTTC
TRBJ1-1 14 TRBV28 . few CASSGPSMNTEAFF TGTGCCAGCAGTGGCCCCTCGATGAACACTGAAGCTTTCTTT
TRBJ1-5 13 TRBV6-1 . many CASLSGYDQPQHF TGTGCCAGCCTCTCGGGGTACGATCAGCCCCAGCATTTT
TRBJ2-7 15 TRBV28 TRBD1 few CASSLPGQGIRGQYF TGTGCCAGCAGCCTGCCGGGACAGGGCATAAGGGGGCAGTACTTC
TRBJ1-4 13 TRBV10-3 . many CAISETANEKLFF TGTGCCATCAGTGAGACAGCTAATGAAAAACTGTTTTTT
TRBJ1-2 15 TRBV11-1 . many CASSLKGAGQDGYTF TGTGCCAGCAGCTTAAAGGGAGCAGGGCAGGATGGCTACACCTTC
TRBJ1-2 14 TRBV6-5 . many CASSYDPGLGGYTF TGTGCCAGCAGCTACGACCCAGGGTTGGGGGGCTACACCTTC
TRBJ2-3 13 TRBV12-3/TRBV12-4 . . CASSLAGKDTQCF TGTGCCAGCAGTTTAGCTGGTAAAGATACGCAGTGTTTT
TRBJ1-2 11 TRBV2 . many CASVTPTGLPF TGTGCCAGCGTTACACCGACAGGTCTCCCCTTC
TRBJ1-1 15 TRBV7-8 TRBD1 many CASSLAAGQGLEAFF TGTGCCAGCAGCTTAGCCGCGGGACAGGGGCTTGAAGCTTTCTTT
TRBJ1-1 13 TRBV27 . many CASSLWLGTEAFF TGTGCCAGCAGTTTATGGTTGGGCACTGAAGCTTTCTTT
TRBJ2-7 19 TRBV11-2 TRBD2 few CASSFLVGLAGQYSYEQYF TGTGCCAGCAGCTTTTTGGTAGGGCTAGCGGGACAGTATTCCTACGAGCAGTACTTC
TRBJ2-7 14 TRBV2 . many CASRGPTVSYEQYF TGTGCCAGCAGGGGACCGACCGTCTCCTACGAGCAGTACTTC
TRBJ2-7 12 TRBV2 . many CASRASSYEQYF TGTGCCAGCAGGGCGTCCTCCTACGAGCAGTACTTC
TRBJ2-1 17 TRBV3-1 . . CASSQDSGDSYENEQFF TGTGCCAGCAGCCAAGATTCGGGAGATTCCTATGAGAATGAGCAGTTCTTC
TRBJ2-7 12 TRBV28 . many CASNLRGDEQYF TGTGCCAGTAACCTGCGAGGGGACGAGCAGTACTTC
TRBJ2-3 15 TRBV18 TRBD2 few CASSITSGRSDTQYF TGTGCCAGCTCTATAACTAGCGGGAGGTCAGATACGCAGTATTTT
TRBJ2-7 17 TRBV7-8 TRBD1 . CASSLDTQGASTYEQYF TGTGCCAGCAGCTTAGATACACAGGGGGCGAGCACCTACGAGCAGTACTTC